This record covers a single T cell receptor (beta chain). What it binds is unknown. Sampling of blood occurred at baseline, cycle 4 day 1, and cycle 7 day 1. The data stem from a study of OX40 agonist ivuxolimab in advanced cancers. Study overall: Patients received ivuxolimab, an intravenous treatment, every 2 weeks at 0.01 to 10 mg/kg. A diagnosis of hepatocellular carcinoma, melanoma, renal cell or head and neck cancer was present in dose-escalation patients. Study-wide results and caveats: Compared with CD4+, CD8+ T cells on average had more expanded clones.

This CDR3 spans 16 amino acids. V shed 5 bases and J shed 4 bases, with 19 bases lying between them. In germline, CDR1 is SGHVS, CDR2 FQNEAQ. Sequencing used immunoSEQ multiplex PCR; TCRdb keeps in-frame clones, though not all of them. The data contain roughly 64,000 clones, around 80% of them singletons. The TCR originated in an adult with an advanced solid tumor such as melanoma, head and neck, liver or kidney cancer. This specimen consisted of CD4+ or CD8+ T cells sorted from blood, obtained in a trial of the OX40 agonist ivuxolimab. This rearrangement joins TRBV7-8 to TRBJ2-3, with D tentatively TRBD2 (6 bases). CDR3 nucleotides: TGTGCCAGCAGCGGGGCTCTTGCGGGAAGGTCAGATACGCAGTATTTT. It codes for CASSGALAGRSDTQYF. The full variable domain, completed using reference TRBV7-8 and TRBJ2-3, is GAGVSQSPRYKVAKRGQDVALRCDPISGHVSLFWYQQALGQGPEFLTYFQNEAQLDKSGLPSDRFFAERPEGSVSTLKIQRTQQEDSAVYLCASSGALAGRSDTQYFGPGTRLTVL.